This T cell receptor (beta chain) was obtained from a study of regulatory T cells in long-lasting Graves disease. Study findings and constraints: Persistent disease was associated with favored TRBV28 usage and with favored use of TRBJ1-2 and TRBJ2-5.

CDR3-region Arm-PCR and iRepertoire HTBI primers produced the TCR beta libraries. MiXCR was run by TCRdb on the multiplex PCR reads, yielding one entry per CDR3 protein. The sample shows around 450,000 distinct CDR3 sequences, under 15% of them seen only once. CDR1 and CDR2 from the germline V gene are LNHDA and SQIVND (reference sequence). V was trimmed by 4 bases and J by 3 bases, leaving 12 bases between them. The CDR3 is made up of 14 amino acids. In the case of this clonotype: What it binds is not known.

Time point indicated: newly diagnosed GD, antithyroid drugs for less than 3 months. After RNA was extracted from PBMCs, the TCR library was made from it. These records were also assigned to another study, of T cells in Graves' hyperthyroidism and ophthalmopathy.

Sequences were derived from peripheral blood mononuclear cells (PBMCs), sampled at new diagnosis, from a patient treated with antithyroid drugs. This chain connects TRBV19 to TRBJ2-5; D possibly corresponds to TRBD1 (6 bases). This sequence originates from a woman aged 25 to 45 with Graves disease. The chain's CDR3 is CASSNRTAKETQYF. The CDR3 nucleotides are TGTGCCAGTAGTAACCGGACAGCAAAAGAGACCCAGTACTTC.